This TCR beta chain was sequenced in a study of blood T cell repertoires in COVID-19. Study background: Sites across the United States, Italy and Spain contributed samples from acute and convalescent COVID-19. PBMCs, B-cell-depleted T cells, or T cells provided the cDNA or gDNA that made up the material.

Germline V gene lookup returns CDR1 MNHEY and CDR2 SMNVEV (reference sequence). The CDR3 runs to 14 residues. Trimming at V came to 4 bases and at J to 9 bases, leaving 9 bases not matched to a gene. Per the original data handling: Reference gene primer amplification gave estimated nucleated cell counts. Profiling relied on immunoSEQ multiplex PCR, and the TCRdb table lists in-frame clones only, not all of them. V and J calls plus clone size are reproduced from that table; the DNA served to infer D and trimming. This table has 250,000 to 300,000 clones, approximately 85% appearing once. Sequenced sample: peripheral blood. The chain uses TRBV27 and TRBJ1-5, with 7 bases matching TRBD1. The sequence came from a man in his fifties with active or convalescent COVID-19. The CDR3 spells CASSSRDSNGPQHF. DNA for the CDR3: TGTGCCAGCAGTTCTCGGGACAGTAATGGGCCCCAGCATTTT.